This TCR beta chain was sequenced in a study of blood T cells in healthy people across ages. Findings and limits, study-wide: Among T cells, TCR beta diversity per million cells dropped roughly linearly as age rose.

This CDR3 is 14 amino acids long. CDR1 is SNHLY, CDR2 FYNNEI, per germline. V was clipped by 5 bases and J by 6 bases, with 15 bases between them. Through a sample-barcoded 5' primer and a J-beta primer mix, a second PCR was run for roughly 6 to 11 cycles. TCRdb passed the 5' RACE reads through MiXCR, listing each CDR3 protein once. The data hold around 940,000 distinct CDR3 sequences, with roughly half observed a single time. As regards this clonotype: Antigen: not known.

Staff drew roughly 10 milliliters of peripheral blood from each donor. Per sample, no less than 6 micrograms of total RNA were extracted. The chain uses TRBV2 and TRBJ2-3, with D possibly being TRBD1 (5 bases). The sequenced sample was blood. This TCR came from an older woman in good health. CDR3 nucleotide sequence: TGTGCCAGCAGTAAGGGGAAAGGTAGCGATACGCAGTATTTT. Translating gives CASSKGKGSDTQYF. The whole variable domain, remainder taken from reference TRBV2 and TRBJ2-3, is EPEVTQTPSHQVTQMGQEVILRCVPISNHLYFYWYRQILGQKVEFLVSFYNNEISEKSEIFDDQFSVERPDGSNFTLKIRSTKLEDSAMYFCASSKGKGSDTQYFGPGTRLTVL.